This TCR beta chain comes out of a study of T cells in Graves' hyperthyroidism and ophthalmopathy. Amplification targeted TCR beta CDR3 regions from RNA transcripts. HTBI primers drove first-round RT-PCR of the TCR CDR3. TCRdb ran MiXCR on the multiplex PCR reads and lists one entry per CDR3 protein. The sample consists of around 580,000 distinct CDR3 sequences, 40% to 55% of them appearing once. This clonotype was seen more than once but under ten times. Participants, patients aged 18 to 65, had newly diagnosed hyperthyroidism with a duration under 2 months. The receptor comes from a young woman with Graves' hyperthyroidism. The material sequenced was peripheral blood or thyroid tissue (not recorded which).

The CDR3 spells CASSEFGISGKRDNEQFF. The CDR3 nucleotides read TGTGCCAGCAGTGAATTTGGAATTAGCGGCAAAAGGGACAATGAGCAGTTCTTC. V and J are TRBV25-1 and TRBJ2-1, with D perhaps TRBD2 (6 bases). The germline V gene encodes CDR1 MGHDK and CDR2 SYGVNS. The CDR3 has 18 amino acids. V was cut by 1 base and J by 5 bases, with 21 bases left in between. The whole variable domain, filled in from reference TRBV25-1 and TRBJ2-1, reads EADIYQTPRYLVIGTGKKITLECSQTMGHDKMYWYQQDPGMELHLIHYSYGVNSTEKGDLSSESTVSRIRTEHFPLTLESARPSHTSQYLCASSEFGISGKRDNEQFFGPGTRLTVL.